The rows below give T cell receptor beta chains drawn from one sample of a study of blood T cell repertoires in COVID-19. Data came from immunoSEQ multiplex PCR; TCRdb stores just in-frame clones and leaves some out. The sample contains about 12,000 clones, 90% of which appear only once. The specimen was peripheral blood. Every receptor here comes from a man between 65 and 85 years old with active COVID-19. Both conserved end residues are part of each CDR3. D genes are given only for firm matches. A clone size is listed for some rows: how often the clone was seen (once, few, many), or a class if it is expanded.

D	V	size	J	DNA	CDR3
.	TRBV5-4	.	TRBJ2-3	TGTGCCAGCAGCTTGGCTGAGGGGGTGTTGAATTTT	CASSLAEGVLNF
TRBD1	TRBV9	few	TRBJ1-5	TGTGCCAGCAGCGCAGACAGGGGAGATGGCAATCAGCCCCAGCATTTT	CASSADRGDGNQPQHF
TRBD1	TRBV7-8	.	TRBJ2-7	TGTGCCAGCAGCTTCCCCCTTTTACAGGGGGCGCAGGACGAGCAGTACTTC	CASSFPLLQGAQDEQYF
.	TRBV5-1	.	TRBJ1-2	TGCGCCAGCAGTCGGGACACTCTGAAGGGCTACACCTTC	CASSRDTLKGYTF
.	TRBV14	.	TRBJ1-6	TGTGCCAGCAGCCATCTCAGGGGCTATAATTCACCCCTCCACTTT	CASSHLRGYNSPLHF
.	TRBV14	.	TRBJ1-1	TGTGCCAGCAGCCAAGGAGGGTCCAGAGGCACTGAAGCTTTCTTT	CASSQGGSRGTEAFF
.	TRBV7-9	.	TRBJ1-1	TGTGCCAGCAGCTTAGATTCGGGTTCCGAAGCTTTCTTT	CASSLDSGSEAFF
TRBD2	TRBV6-5	.	TRBJ2-3	TGTGCCAGCAGGACTAGCGGCACAGATACGCAGTATTTT	CASRTSGTDTQYF
.	TRBV4-1	.	TRBJ2-7	TGCGCCAGCAGCCAAACAGCCTACCAAGAGCAGTACTTC	CASSQTAYQEQYF
TRBD2	TRBV13	once	TRBJ2-5	TGTGCCAGCAGCCGACTAGCGGGGGGGCAAGAGACCCAGTACTTC	CASSRLAGGQETQYF
TRBD1	TRBV14	.	TRBJ1-3	TGTGCCAGCAGCCCAAACAGGGGTATCGGAAACACCATATATTTT	CASSPNRGIGNTIYF
.	TRBV9	.	TRBJ1-2	TGTGCCAGCAGCCCCCGGGAGAACTATGGCTACACCTTC	CASSPRENYGYTF
.	TRBV13	.	TRBJ2-1	TGTGCCAGCAGCTTCGGACAGCACCCTTACAATGAGCAGTTCTTC	CASSFGQHPYNEQFF
TRBD1	TRBV7-9	few	TRBJ1-5	TGTGCCAGCGCAGGGGGCGGCAATCAGCCCCAGCATTTT	CASAGGGNQPQHF
.	TRBV20-1	.	TRBJ2-1	TGCAGTGCTAGAGACGGGACTGGGCAGTTCTTC	CSARDGTGQFF
TRBD2	TRBV27	.	TRBJ2-3	TGTGCCAGCAGCCCAATAGCGGGAGGGCCGGCAGATACGCAGTATTTT	CASSPIAGGPADTQYF
.	TRBV4-2	.	TRBJ1-1	TGTGCCAGCAGCCAAGATAGATTGGCAGGGAACACTGAAGCTTTCTTT	CASSQDRLAGNTEAFF
.	TRBV2	.	TRBJ2-5	TGTGCCAGCAGTGAAATCCCCCAGGCTCAAGAGACCCAGTACTTC	CASSEIPQAQETQYF
TRBD2	TRBV11-2	.	TRBJ2-2	TGTGCCAGCAGCTCCGGACTAAGCGGGGGGTTCACCGGGGAGCTGTTTTTT	CASSSGLSGGFTGELFF
.	TRBV20-1	.	TRBJ2-3	TGCAGTGCTAGTATTCAGGGTTCGTACGATACGCAGTATTTT	CSASIQGSYDTQYF
.	TRBV29-1	.	TRBJ1-4	TGCAGCGGAAGGGGTTCTGCTAATGAAAAACTGTTTTTT	CSGRGSANEKLFF
.	TRBV4-3	.	TRBJ2-7	TGCGCCAGCAGCCAAGCCACTGGCATTAGGGAGGAGCAGTACTTC	CASSQATGIREEQYF
TRBD2	TRBV5-1	.	TRBJ2-1	TGCGCCAGCAGCTCGGCGGGGGGGTACTACAATGAGCAGTTCTTC	CASSSAGGYYNEQFF
.	TRBV7-9	.	TRBJ2-7	TGTGCCAGCAGCTTGCGGGGTTACGAGCAGTACTTC	CASSLRGYEQYF
TRBD2	TRBV5-1	once	TRBJ2-7	TGCGCCAGCAGCTTGGGACTAGCGGGAATATACGAGCAGTACTTC	CASSLGLAGIYEQYF
TRBD2	TRBV14	.	TRBJ2-1	TGTGCCAGCAGCCAAGAACTAGCGGGGAACAATGAGCAGTTCTTC	CASSQELAGNNEQFF
.	TRBV6-6	.	TRBJ1-1	TGTGCCAGCAGTTACAGGGGGAGAGGCACTGAAGCTTTCTTT	CASSYRGRGTEAFF
TRBD1	TRBV19	.	TRBJ1-5	TGTGCCAGTAGTTCGTTGACAGGGGGATATCCGAGGCCCCAGCATTTT	CASSSLTGGYPRPQHF